This T cell receptor beta chain was identified in a study of cytomegalovirus exposure and HLA in healthy donors. Points from the study as a whole: In an earlier analysis, about 87% or about 30%: the productive usage of most TCR beta V segments. Sequence variants that were highly shared formed a cluster that was likely a sequencing artifact.

The V gene end was trimmed by 2 bases and the J gene end by 3 bases; junction bases not matched to a gene: 14. Germline V gives CDR1 SEHNR, CDR2 FQNEAQ (reference sequence). This CDR3 has 18 residues. Amplification used 60 Vbeta primers and 13 Jbeta primers. Sequenced by immunoSEQ multiplex PCR; TCRdb stores in-frame clones only, minus some. The data hold more than 150,000 clones, with about three quarters observed a single time. As regards this clone: Its antigen is undetermined.

Sequencing was performed on PBMCs. This chain uses TRBV7-9 with TRBJ1-1, with 8 bases lining up with TRBD1. This clonotype was obtained from a man aged 18 to 29 in good health and CMV-seronegative. CDR3 sequence: CASSLTGTGLQRDTEAFF. CDR3 DNA sequence: TGTGCCAGCAGCTTAACCGGGACAGGCCTTCAGAGGGACACTGAAGCTTTCTTT.